A selection of T cell receptor beta chains follows, all from one sample in a study of response to subunit inactivated influenza vaccine. TCRdb re-called the RT-PCR reads through MiXCR, storing one row per CDR3 protein. The data hold roughly 670,000 distinct CDR3 sequences, with around 13% observed a single time. Sequencing was performed on PBMCs from blood, taken 14 days before vaccination. The origin of the receptors is a man aged 45-60 years who received an inactivated influenza vaccine. The CDR3 runs from the conserved cysteine through the conserved F or W. D genes are given only for firm matches. Clone size is given for some rows only: seen once, a few or many times, or a class if the clone is expanded.

clone size	D gene	V gene	J gene	CDR3 DNA	CDR3 protein
-	TRBD1	TRBV20-1	TRBJ2-2	TGCAGTGCTAGACCGTACGACAGGGGGCAAATCGGGGAGCTGTTTTTT	CSARPYDRGQIGELFF
few	-	TRBV3-1	TRBJ2-7	TGTGCCAGCAGCCAAGGTGTGAGCACCTACGAGCAGTACTTC	CASSQGVSTYEQYF
-	TRBD1	TRBV5-6	TRBJ1-2	TGTGCCAGCAGCGCAGGGGGGCGGAACTATGGCTACACCTTC	CASSAGGRNYGYTF
-	TRBD2	TRBV4-1	TRBJ2-1	TGCGCCAGCAGCCCAGGGACTAGCGGGGGGGGGAATGAGCAGTTCTTC	CASSPGTSGGGNEQFF
-	TRBD2	TRBV5-1	TRBJ2-1	TGCGCCAGCAGCCAGGGGAGGCGGGAGGGCCACAATGAGCAGTTCTTC	CASSQGRREGHNEQFF
-	-	TRBV29-1	TRBJ2-3	TGCAGCGTTGATATAGATACGCAGTATTTT	CSVDIDTQYF
-	-	TRBV7-2	TRBJ2-3	TGTGCCAGCAGCTTAGTGGCGGTATATCTTAGCACAGATACGCAGTATTTT	CASSLVAVYLSTDTQYF
few	-	TRBV6-2/TRBV6-3	TRBJ2-1	TGTGCCAGCAACCCGCGAGGGGGGGCGAAGTACAATGAGCAGTTCTTC	CASNPRGGAKYNEQFF
-	TRBD2	TRBV27	TRBJ2-3	TGTGCCAGCAGTCCCTTCTCTAGCGGGGCTTGGGATACGCAGTATTTT	CASSPFSSGAWDTQYF
few	-	TRBV5-1	TRBJ2-5	TGCGCCAGCAGCTCGGCGGGACAAGAGACCCAGTACTTC	CASSSAGQETQYF
-	-	TRBV4-2	TRBJ2-1	TGTGCCAGCAGCCAAGATTGGTTTAGCAGCTCCTACAATGAGCAGTTCTTC	CASSQDWFSSSYNEQFF
many	-	TRBV28	TRBJ1-2	TGTGCCAGCAGTTTAGGCAGGGCATATGGCTACACCTTC	CASSLGRAYGYTF
-	TRBD2	TRBV20-1	TRBJ2-5	TGCAGTGCTAGCGGGGGGGACCAAGAGACCCAGTGCTTC	CSASGGDQETQCF
many	-	TRBV7-2	TRBJ2-7	TGTGCCAGCAGCCCATCATCCGCCGGCTACGAGCAGTACTTC	CASSPSSAGYEQYF
-	TRBD1	TRBV2	TRBJ1-4	TGTGCCAGCAGCGCGGACAGGGTAGTCGAAAAACTGTTTTTT	CASSADRVVEKLFF
few	-	TRBV4-3	TRBJ2-1	TGCGCCAGCAGCCTTGGGGTCTACCTCAATGAGCAGTTCTTC	CASSLGVYLNEQFF
many	-	TRBV14	TRBJ2-3	TGTGCCAGCAGCCAAGGTTGGGCGGCGAGCACAGATACGCAGTATTTT	CASSQGWAASTDTQYF
few	TRBD1	TRBV6-5	TRBJ2-5	TGTGCCAGCAGTATACGGGACAGCTCGGAGACCCAGTACTTC	CASSIRDSSETQYF
many	-	TRBV12-3/TRBV12-4	TRBJ1-1	TGTGCCAGCAGTTTTGGCGGCGCTGGGAACACTGAAGCTTTCTTT	CASSFGGAGNTEAFF
many	-	TRBV7-2	TRBJ1-2	TGTGCCAGCAGCCCCATTGCAGGAAACTATGGCTACACCTTC	CASSPIAGNYGYTF
few	-	TRBV25-1	TRBJ2-2	TGTGCCAGCAGTTGGACACCCCGGGGACTTAGACCCCCTTCAATTACCGGGGAGCTGTTTTTT	CASSWTPRGLRPPSITGELFF
-	-	TRBV3-1	TRBJ2-3	TGTGCCAGCAGCCAAGTCTTCGCCCAGAGCACAGATACGCAGTATTTT	CASSQVFAQSTDTQYF
-	-	TRBV7-7	TRBJ2-2	TGTGCCAGCAGATCGACAGAAATCGGGGAGCTGTTTTTT	CASRSTEIGELFF
-	TRBD1	TRBV29-1	TRBJ2-2	TGCAGCGGACGACAGGGTTTGGGGGAGCTGTTTTTT	CSGRQGLGELFF
-	TRBD1	TRBV12-3/TRBV12-4	TRBJ2-1	TGTGCCAGCAGCCTACAGGGGATCCTCTACAATGAGCAGTTCTTC	CASSLQGILYNEQFF
-	TRBD1	TRBV6-5	TRBJ2-7	TGTGCCAGCAGTTATCTAGGACAGGGGTTGTACGAGCAGTACTTC	CASSYLGQGLYEQYF
few	-	TRBV20-1	TRBJ2-5	TGCAGTGCCTGGGACTCCCAAGAGACCCAGTACTTC	CSAWDSQETQYF
few	-	TRBV10-3	TRBJ2-3	TGTGCCATCAGCCCCGGGACCACAGATACGCAGTATTTT	CAISPGTTDTQYF
many	TRBD2	TRBV3-1	TRBJ2-2	TGTGCCAGCAGCCTAAGACTAGCGGGGGCTACCGGGGAGCTGTTTTTT	CASSLRLAGATGELFF
few	TRBD2	TRBV29-1	TRBJ2-1	TGCAGCGTTTCTAGCGGGGCGAGCTCCTACAATGAGCAGTTCTTC	CSVSSGASSYNEQFF
few	TRBD2	TRBV7-9	TRBJ2-5	TGTGCCAGCAGCTGGGGGTCGGGGGGGCAAGAGACCCAGTACTTC	CASSWGSGGQETQYF
-	-	TRBV5-5	TRBJ2-3	TGTGCCAGCAGCTGGGGGCAGGGCGAGGGTACGCAGTATTTT	CASSWGQGEGTQYF
-	TRBD2	TRBV28	TRBJ2-4	TGTGCCAGCAGCAAAATTGGACTAGCGGGAGCCAAAAACATTCAGTACTTC	CASSKIGLAGAKNIQYF
few	-	TRBV15	TRBJ1-5	TGTGCCACCAGCAGAGGAGAGGGACGGGAACAGCCCCAGCATTTT	CATSRGEGREQPQHF
-	TRBD2	TRBV6-1	TRBJ2-1	TGTGCCAGCAGTGAAAGGCAACCGGGACTAGCTATCTATGAGCAGTTCTTC	CASSERQPGLAIYEQFF
few	-	TRBV6-1	TRBJ1-4	TGTGCCAGCACCGACCGGCGGAATAATGAAAAACTGTTTTTT	CASTDRRNNEKLFF
few	-	TRBV7-9	TRBJ2-1	TGTGCCAGCAGCCTGTTGGGAGTTGCCTACAATGAGCAGTTCTTC	CASSLLGVAYNEQFF
-	-	TRBV4-1	TRBJ2-5	TGCGCCAGCAGCCGGGTAGGACCGCAAGAGACCCAGTACTTC	CASSRVGPQETQYF
many	TRBD1	TRBV29-1	TRBJ2-3	TGCAGCGTCCCCGGGACAGCTAGCACAGATACGCAGTATTTT	CSVPGTASTDTQYF
few	TRBD1	TRBV4-3	TRBJ1-6	TGCGCCAGCAGCCAAGACCTCATAGGACAGGGGCCCAATTCACCCCTCCACTTT	CASSQDLIGQGPNSPLHF
many	-	TRBV18	TRBJ2-3	TGTGCCAGCTCACCCACAGATACGCAGTATTTT	CASSPTDTQYF
-	-	TRBV4-2	TRBJ2-1	TGTGCCAGCAGCCAAGATCCAGCGGCTTGGTACAATGAGCAGTTCTTC	CASSQDPAAWYNEQFF
-	-	TRBV6-1	TRBJ1-4	TGTGCCAGCAGACACTTGTGGGGTGATGAAAAACTGTTTTTT	CASRHLWGDEKLFF
few	-	TRBV2	TRBJ2-2	TGTGCCAGCCGAGGGGGTCCGGCGGCCACCGGGGAGCTGTTTTTT	CASRGGPAATGELFF
many	-	TRBV24-1	TRBJ2-2	TGTGCCACCAGTACAGCGAGAACGAACACCGGGGAGCTGTTTTTT	CATSTARTNTGELFF
-	TRBD2	TRBV6-1	TRBJ2-7	TGTGCCAGCAGGCCGACTAGCGGGAGCCCCTACGAGCAGTACTTC	CASRPTSGSPYEQYF
-	TRBD1	TRBV6-5	TRBJ2-7	TGTGCCAGCAGTTACTCGGTGGGACAGGAGAGCCCCGAGCAGTACTTC	CASSYSVGQESPEQYF
many	-	TRBV12-3/TRBV12-4	TRBJ2-2	TGTGCCAGCAGCCAGGGGACCGTCACCGGGGAGCTGTTTTTT	CASSQGTVTGELFF
-	-	TRBV7-9	TRBJ1-5	TGTGCCAGCAGCTTAGAAGGGGATGGCAGGCCCCAGCATTTT	CASSLEGDGRPQHF
-	TRBD2	TRBV6-1	TRBJ2-3	TGTGCCAGCAGAACTAGCGGGGGCTCTCTCACAGATACGCAGTATTTT	CASRTSGGSLTDTQYF
once	-	TRBV11-2	TRBJ2-7	TGTGCCAGCACCCCATCCCTGGCCGTCTACGAGCAGTACTTC	CASTPSLAVYEQYF
few	-	TRBV7-2	TRBJ2-4	TGTGCCAGCAGCTTGAACGGGGGCCCGGCTTTTAGGTACTTC	CASSLNGGPAFRYF
-	TRBD1	TRBV9	TRBJ2-7	TGTGCCAGCAGCGGAACCGGGACAGGGGGTGGCGAGCAGTACTTC	CASSGTGTGGGEQYF
few	-	TRBV11-3	TRBJ2-7	TGTGCCAGCAGCCTCAACTCCGGCGAGCAGTACTTC	CASSLNSGEQYF
-	-	TRBV29-1	TRBJ2-7	TGCAGCGTTGCTGCGGGAACCCCCTACGAGCAGTACTTC	CSVAAGTPYEQYF
many	-	TRBV6-6	TRBJ2-7	TGTGCCAGCAGTCCTCTAGAGGTGGGCGAGCAGTACTTC	CASSPLEVGEQYF
few	-	TRBV5-1	TRBJ1-5	TGCGCCAGCAGCTTGGACCCAGCAAAGGGACCCCAGCATTTT	CASSLDPAKGPQHF
-	TRBD2	TRBV7-6	TRBJ2-3	TGTGCCAGCAGCCGTGAACTAGCGGCGAGCACAGATACGCAGTATTTT	CASSRELAASTDTQYF
-	-	TRBV21-1	TRBJ2-7	TGTGCCAGCAGTATGACTATGGCGGGTTGGTTCCCCGACGAGCAGTACTTC	CASSMTMAGWFPDEQYF